This TCR beta chain was obtained from a study of shared clonotypes between healthy human individuals. Several immunoSEQ plates received, in even portions, the genomic DNA of each subset. Measured with immunoSEQ multiplex PCR; TCRdb has only the in-frame clones, and not every one. The table has hundreds of thousands of clones, roughly four fifths seen once. Germline V gene data show CDR1 as SGHVS and CDR2 as FQNEAQ. The germline V and J ends were trimmed by 1 base and 4 bases, with 8 bases remaining between them. This CDR3 spans 14 amino acids. The receptor was isolated from a middle-aged woman in good health. Some clones in this sample may be carry-over from other donors' samples. The V and J genes are TRBV7-8 and TRBJ1-5; D is perhaps TRBD1 (6 bases). The specimen was PBMCs. The CDR3 DNA is TGTGCCAGCAGCTTAGGAGACAGGAATCAGCCCCAGCATTTT. Encoded protein: CASSLGDRNQPQHF.